This T cell receptor beta chain originates from a study of human T cells and chemical hapten exposure. Broader study findings: With DPC sensitization, TCRs exceeding 1 in 1000 frequency showed no change.

Extraction of total RNA was performed on unfractionated whole blood. As concerns this clonotype: Its target is unknown.

Unique molecular identifiers were attached to individual cDNA molecules during library preparation. TCRdb recomputed calls from the 5' RACE reads with MiXCR, one row per CDR3 protein. The table lists 75,000 or so distinct CDR3 sequences, about a sixth of them singletons. The source is a female donor in good health.

CDR3 nucleotides: TGTGCCAGCAGCGGGACTAGCGGGACAGATACGCAGTATTTT. Protein product: CASSGTSGTDTQYF. The chain links TRBV3-1 to TRBJ2-3; 12 bases line up with TRBD2. Trimming took 5 bases from V and 3 from J; bases not matched to a gene: 0. Germline V gene sequence: CDR1 LGHDT, CDR2 YNNKEL (reference sequence). The CDR3 contains 14 residues.